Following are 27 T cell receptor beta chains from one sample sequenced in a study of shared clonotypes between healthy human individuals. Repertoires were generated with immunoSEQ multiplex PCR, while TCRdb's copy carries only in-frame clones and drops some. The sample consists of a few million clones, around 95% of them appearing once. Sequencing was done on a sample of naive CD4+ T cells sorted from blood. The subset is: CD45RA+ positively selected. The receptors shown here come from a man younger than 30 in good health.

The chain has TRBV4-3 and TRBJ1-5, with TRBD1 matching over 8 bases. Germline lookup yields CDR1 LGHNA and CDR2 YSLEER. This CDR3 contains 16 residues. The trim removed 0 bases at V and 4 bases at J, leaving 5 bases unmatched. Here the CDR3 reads CASSQEATGGNQPQHF. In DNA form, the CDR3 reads TGCGCCAGCAGCCAAGAAGCCACAGGGGGTAATCAGCCCCAGCATTTT.

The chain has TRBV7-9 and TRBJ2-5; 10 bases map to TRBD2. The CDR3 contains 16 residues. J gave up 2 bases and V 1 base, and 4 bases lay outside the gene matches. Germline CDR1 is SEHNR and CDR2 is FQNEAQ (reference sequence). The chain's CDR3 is CASSLGSSGGQETQYF. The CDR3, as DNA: TGTGCCAGCAGCTTAGGGTCTAGCGGGGGTCAAGAGACCCAGTACTTC.

The CDR3 DNA follows: TGTGCCAGCAGGACGCCCGACAGGTGGGACACTGAAGCTTTCTTT. Translated: CASRTPDRWDTEAFF. This chain connects TRBV28 to TRBJ1-1; possible D gene TRBD1, 6 bases. Germline V gene lookup returns CDR1 MDHEN and CDR2 SYDVKM. The CDR3 runs to 15 residues. V lost 6 bases, J lost 3 bases, and 17 bases lay in between. Together with reference TRBV28 and TRBJ1-1, the CDR3 gives the full variable domain: DVKVTQSSRYLVKRTGEKVFLECVQDMDHENMFWYRQDPGLGLRLIYFSYDVKMKEKGDIPEGYSVSREKKERFSLILESASTNQTSMYLCASRTPDRWDTEAFFGQGTRLTVV.

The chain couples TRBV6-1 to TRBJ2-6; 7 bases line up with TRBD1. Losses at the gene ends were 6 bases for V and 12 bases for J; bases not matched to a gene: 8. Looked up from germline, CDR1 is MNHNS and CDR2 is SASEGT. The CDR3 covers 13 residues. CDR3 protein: CASRGTEFSVLTF. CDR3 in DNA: TGTGCCAGCAGGGGGACAGAGTTCAGCGTCCTGACTTTC.

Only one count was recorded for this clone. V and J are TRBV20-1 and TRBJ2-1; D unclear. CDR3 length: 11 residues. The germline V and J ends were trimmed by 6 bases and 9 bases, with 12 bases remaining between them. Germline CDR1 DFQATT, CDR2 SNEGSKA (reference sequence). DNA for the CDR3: TGCAGTGCGGCTAGAGACGCTGAGCAGTTCTTC. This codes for CSAARDAEQFF.

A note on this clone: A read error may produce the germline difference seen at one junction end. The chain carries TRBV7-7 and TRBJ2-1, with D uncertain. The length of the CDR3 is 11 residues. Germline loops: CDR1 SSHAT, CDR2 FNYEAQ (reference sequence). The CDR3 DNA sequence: TGTGCTAGCAGCTCGGGCAATGAGCAGTTCTTC. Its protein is CASSSGNEQFF.

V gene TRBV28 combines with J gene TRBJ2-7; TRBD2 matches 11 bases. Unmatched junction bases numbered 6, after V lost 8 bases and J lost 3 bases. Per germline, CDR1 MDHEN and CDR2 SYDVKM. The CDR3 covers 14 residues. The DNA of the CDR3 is TGTGCCAGCGCCCCGGGGACTAGCGGCTACGAGCAGTACTTC. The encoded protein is CASAPGTSGYEQYF.

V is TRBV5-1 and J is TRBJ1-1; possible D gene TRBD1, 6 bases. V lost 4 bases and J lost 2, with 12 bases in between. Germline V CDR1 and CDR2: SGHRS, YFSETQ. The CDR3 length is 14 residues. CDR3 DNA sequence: TGCGCCAGCAGCGACCAGGGACATAACACTGAAGCTTTCTTT. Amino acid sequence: CASSDQGHNTEAFF. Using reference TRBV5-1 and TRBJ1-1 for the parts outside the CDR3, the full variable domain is KAGVTQTPRYLIKTRGQQVTLSCSPISGHRSVSWYQQTPGQGLQFLFEYFSETQRNKGNFPGRFSGRQFSNSRSEMNVSTLELGDSALYLCASSDQGHNTEAFFGQGTRLTVV.

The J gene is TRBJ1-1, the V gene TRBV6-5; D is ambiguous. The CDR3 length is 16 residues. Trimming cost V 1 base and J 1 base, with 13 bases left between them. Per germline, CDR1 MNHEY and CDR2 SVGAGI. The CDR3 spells CASSYYGRNRNTEAFF. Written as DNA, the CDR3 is TGTGCCAGCAGTTACTACGGACGTAATAGGAACACTGAAGCTTTCTTT.

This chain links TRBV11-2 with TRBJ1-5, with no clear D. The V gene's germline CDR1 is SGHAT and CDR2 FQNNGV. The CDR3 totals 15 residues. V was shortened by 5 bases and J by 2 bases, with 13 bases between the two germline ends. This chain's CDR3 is CASSPDGRGNQPQHF. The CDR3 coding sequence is TGTGCCAGCAGCCCGGACGGCCGAGGCAATCAGCCCCAGCATTTT.

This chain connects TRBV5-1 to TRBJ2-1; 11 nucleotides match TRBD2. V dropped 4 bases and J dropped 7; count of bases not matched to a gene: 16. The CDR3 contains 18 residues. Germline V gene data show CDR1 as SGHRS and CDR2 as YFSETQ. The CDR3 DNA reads TGCGCCAGCAGCCAGACTAGCGGGACGGGTAGAGGGGATAATGAGCAGTTCTTC. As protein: CASSQTSGTGRGDNEQFF.

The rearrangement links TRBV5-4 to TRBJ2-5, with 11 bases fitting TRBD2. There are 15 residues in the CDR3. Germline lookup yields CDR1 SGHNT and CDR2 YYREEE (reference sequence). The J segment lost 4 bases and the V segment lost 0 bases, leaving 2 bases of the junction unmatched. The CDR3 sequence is CASSLGGTSGETQYF. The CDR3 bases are TGTGCCAGCAGCTTGGGGGGGACTAGCGGAGAGACCCAGTACTTC.

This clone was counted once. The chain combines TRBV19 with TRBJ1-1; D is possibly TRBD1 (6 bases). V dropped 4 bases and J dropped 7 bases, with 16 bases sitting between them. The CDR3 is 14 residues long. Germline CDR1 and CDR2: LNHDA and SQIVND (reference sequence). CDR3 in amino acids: CASSNPGARGEAFF. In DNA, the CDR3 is TGTGCCAGTAGTAATCCGGGGGCCCGAGGTGAAGCTTTCTTT. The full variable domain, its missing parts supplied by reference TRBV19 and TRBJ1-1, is DGGITQSPKYLFRKEGQNVTLSCEQNLNHDAMYWYRQDPGQGLRLIYYSQIVNDFQKGDIAEGYSVSREKKESFPLTVTSAQKNPTAFYLCASSNPGARGEAFFGQGTRLTVV.

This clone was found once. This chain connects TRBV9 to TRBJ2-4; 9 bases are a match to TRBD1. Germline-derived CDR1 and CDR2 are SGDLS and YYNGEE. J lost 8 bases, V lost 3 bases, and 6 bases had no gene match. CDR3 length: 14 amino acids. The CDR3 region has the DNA TGTGCCAGCAGCGGGGGACAGGGAGGGCACATTCAGTACTTC. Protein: CASSGGQGGHIQYF.

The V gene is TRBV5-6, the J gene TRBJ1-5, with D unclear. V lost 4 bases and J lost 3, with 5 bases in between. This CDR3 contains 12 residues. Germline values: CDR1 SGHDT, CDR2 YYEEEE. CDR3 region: CASSEYNQPQHF. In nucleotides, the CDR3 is TGTGCCAGCAGCGAATACAATCAGCCCCAGCATTTT.

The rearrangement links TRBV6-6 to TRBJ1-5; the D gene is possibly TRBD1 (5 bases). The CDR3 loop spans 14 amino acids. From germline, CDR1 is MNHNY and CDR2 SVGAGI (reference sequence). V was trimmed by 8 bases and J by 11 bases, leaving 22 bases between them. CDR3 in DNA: TGTGCCAGCTCGAACTTGGGGGGTTTGGGGACCCAGCATTTT. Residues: CASSNLGGLGTQHF.

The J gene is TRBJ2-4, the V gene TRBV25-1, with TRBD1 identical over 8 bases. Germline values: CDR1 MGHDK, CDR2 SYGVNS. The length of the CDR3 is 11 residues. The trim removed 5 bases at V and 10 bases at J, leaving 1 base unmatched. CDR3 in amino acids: CASSRQGIQYF. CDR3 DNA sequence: TGTGCCAGCAGTCGACAGGGGATTCAGTACTTC.

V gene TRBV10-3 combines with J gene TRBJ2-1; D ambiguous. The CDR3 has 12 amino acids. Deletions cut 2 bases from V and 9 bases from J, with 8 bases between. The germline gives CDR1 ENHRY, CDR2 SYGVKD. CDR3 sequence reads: CAISEEVSEQFF. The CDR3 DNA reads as TGTGCCATCAGTGAGGAAGTCAGTGAGCAGTTCTTC.

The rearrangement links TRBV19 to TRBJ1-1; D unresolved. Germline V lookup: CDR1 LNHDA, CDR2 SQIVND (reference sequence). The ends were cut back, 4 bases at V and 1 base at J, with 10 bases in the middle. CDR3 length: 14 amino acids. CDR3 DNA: TGTGCCAGTAGTACGACACGAAAGAACACTGAAGCTTTCTTT. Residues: CASSTTRKNTEAFF.

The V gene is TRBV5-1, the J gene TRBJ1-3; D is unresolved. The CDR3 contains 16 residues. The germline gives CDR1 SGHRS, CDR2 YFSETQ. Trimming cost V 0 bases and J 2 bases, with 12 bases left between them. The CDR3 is CASSLVAMQTGNTIYF. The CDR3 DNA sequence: TGCGCCAGCAGCTTGGTGGCCATGCAGACTGGAAACACCATATATTTT. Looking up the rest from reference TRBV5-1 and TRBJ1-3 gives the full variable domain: KAGVTQTPRYLIKTRGQQVTLSCSPISGHRSVSWYQQTPGQGLQFLFEYFSETQRNKGNFPGRFSGRQFSNSRSEMNVSTLELGDSALYLCASSLVAMQTGNTIYFGEGSWLTVV.

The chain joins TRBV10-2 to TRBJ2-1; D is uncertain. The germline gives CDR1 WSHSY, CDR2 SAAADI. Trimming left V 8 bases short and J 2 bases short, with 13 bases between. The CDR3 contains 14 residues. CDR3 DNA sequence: TGCGCCAGCTTGTCTGTGGCACCCTACAATGAGCAGTTCTTC. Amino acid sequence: CASLSVAPYNEQFF.

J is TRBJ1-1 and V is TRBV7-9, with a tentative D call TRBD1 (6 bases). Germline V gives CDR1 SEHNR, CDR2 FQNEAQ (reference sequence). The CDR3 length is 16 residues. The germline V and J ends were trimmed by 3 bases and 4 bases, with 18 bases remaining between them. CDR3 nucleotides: TGTGCCAGCAGCTTTGGGGGCGTTCGGTGGCTCACTGAAGCTTTCTTT. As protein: CASSFGGVRWLTEAFF.

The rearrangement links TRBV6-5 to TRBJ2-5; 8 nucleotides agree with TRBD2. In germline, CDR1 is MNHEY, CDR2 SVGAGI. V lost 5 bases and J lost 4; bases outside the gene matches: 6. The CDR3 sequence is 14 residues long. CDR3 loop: CASSRGGSGETQYF. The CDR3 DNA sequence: TGTGCCAGCAGTCGGGGGGGGAGTGGAGAGACCCAGTACTTC.

Here the CDR3 DNA reads TGTGCCAGCAGCTCTGCCGGGACAGGGGGAAACACCATATATTTT. It specifies CASSSAGTGGNTIYF. The chain recombines TRBV5-6 with TRBJ1-3, with TRBD1 matching 9 bases. Germline trimming cut 3 bases from V and 4 bases from J; bases unmatched to any gene: 5. The CDR3 is 15 residues long. The V gene's germline CDR1 is SGHDT and CDR2 YYEEEE.

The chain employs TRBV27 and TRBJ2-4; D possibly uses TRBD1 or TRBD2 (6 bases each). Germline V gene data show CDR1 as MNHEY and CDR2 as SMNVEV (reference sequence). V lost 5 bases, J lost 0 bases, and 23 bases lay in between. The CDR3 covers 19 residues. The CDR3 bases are TGTGCCAGCAGTCCGGGATTGGGGGGCTCCAAACTAGCCAAAAACATTCAGTACTTC. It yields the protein CASSPGLGGSKLAKNIQYF.

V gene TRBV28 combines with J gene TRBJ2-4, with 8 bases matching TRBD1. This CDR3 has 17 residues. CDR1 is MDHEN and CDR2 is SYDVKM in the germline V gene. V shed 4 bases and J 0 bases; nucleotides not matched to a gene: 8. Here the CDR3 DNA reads TGTGCCAGCAGTTCCTCGACAGGGGCGGGAGCCAAAAACATTCAGTACTTC. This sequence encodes CASSSSTGAGAKNIQYF.

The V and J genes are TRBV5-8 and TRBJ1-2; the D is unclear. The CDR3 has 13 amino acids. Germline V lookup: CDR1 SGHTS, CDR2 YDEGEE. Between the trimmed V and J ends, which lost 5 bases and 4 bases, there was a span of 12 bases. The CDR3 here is CASRLGRTYGYTF. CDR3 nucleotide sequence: TGTGCCAGCAGATTAGGACGGACCTATGGCTACACCTTC.